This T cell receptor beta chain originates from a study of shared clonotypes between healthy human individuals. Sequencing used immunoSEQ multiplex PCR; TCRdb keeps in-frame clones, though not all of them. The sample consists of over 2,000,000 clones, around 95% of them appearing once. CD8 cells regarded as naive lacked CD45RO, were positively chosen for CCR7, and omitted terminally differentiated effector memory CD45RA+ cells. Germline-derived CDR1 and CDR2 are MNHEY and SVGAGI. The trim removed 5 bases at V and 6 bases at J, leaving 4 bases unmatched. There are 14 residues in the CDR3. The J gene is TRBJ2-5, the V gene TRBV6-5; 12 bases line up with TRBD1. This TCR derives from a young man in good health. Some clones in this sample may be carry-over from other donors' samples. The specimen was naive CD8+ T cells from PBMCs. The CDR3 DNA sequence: TGTGCCAGCAGTCCGGGACAGGGGGCAAAGACCCAGTACTTC. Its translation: CASSPGQGAKTQYF.